This T cell receptor beta chain appears in the sequencing data of a study of blood T cell repertoires in COVID-19 (dated by TCRdb to about 2020). Some background on the complete study: Samples covering the acute and convalescent phases of COVID-19 were provided by collaborators in the United States, Italy and Spain. The material from the prospective study consisted of cDNA or gDNA derived from T cells, B-cell-depleted T cells, or PBMCs. The dataset comprised deeply sampled blood TCRbeta repertoires from subjects exposed to, actively infected with, or recovered from COVID-19. The repertoires were released in a freely available public database intended as a resource for research on the immune response to SARS-CoV-2. Samples were obtained from the ongoing ImmuneRACE study (first 160 participants) and from 1,254 subjects provided by 6 global collaborators. Sample metadata almost always included a de-identified subject ID, COVID-19 status, age in years and sex. HLA class I and class II types, where available, came from metadata supplied by the sample provider rather than from assay-based typing.

TCRbeta CDR3 regions were amplified from genomic DNA by means of the immunoSEQ Assay, a bias-controlled multiplex PCR. On the study's bioinformatics: Nucleated cell counts per sample were estimated from amplification of reference gene primers within the assay. To quantify the absolute abundance of each unique TCRbeta CDR3 rearrangement, sequence reads were collapsed and filtered. For each sample, productive Simpson clonality was calculated by taking the square root of Simpson's diversity index across productive rearrangements. Drawn from immuneACCESS, this table holds only the in-frame rearrangements with V and J called that TCRdb kept. Clones are partly lost; checked studies trace under half to an unresolved V gene and leave the rest unexplained. V, J and clone size are those of that table, while D and trimming were read from the DNA. The sample table contains some 450,000 clones; only one count was recorded for roughly 88% of them. The ten largest account for roughly an eighth of the sample.

Here is what the overall study found, with its caveats: How much clinical and demographic metadata was included differed by source and by participant, and the metadata was provided uncurated.

The germline V gene provides CDR1 MNHEY and CDR2 SVGAGI. The cysteine opens and the phenylalanine closes a CDR3 of 16 amino acids. Only CDR3 DNA remains: 48 bases, in frame from the first base. Compared with germline, V lacks 4 bases and J lacks 3 bases; bases without a gene match: 7. One collaborating source in Seattle enrolled patients during active infection and followed them longitudinally through the course of disease. Collaborating institutions collected whole blood in K2EDTA tubes following their own protocols. Collaborator samples were shipped for TCRbeta analysis as frozen whole blood, isolated PBMCs, or DNA extracted from either sample type. A note on this clone: The antigen it binds to is not known. Per-base qualities were not stored, and no clone one base away is much larger.

This TCR came from a woman aged 45 to 65 with COVID-19, enrolled during active disease. The rearranged segments are TRBV6-5 and TRBJ2-3; 10 central bases correspond to TRBD1. The source material was peripheral blood. The nucleotides read TGTGCCAGCAGTTCGTTGAGGGACAGGGGAACAGATACGCAGTATTTT. Its protein reads: CASSSLRDRGTDTQYF.